This entry is about one TCR beta chain. The treatment here: oral pan-JAK inhibitor, 5-10 mg twice daily. Alopecia areata patients provided lesional scalp punch biopsies and peripheral blood. Sequencing templates came from extracted RNA that was reverse transcribed into cDNA. Produced via immunoSEQ multiplex PCR; TCRdb's table is partial and in-frame only. The table shows about 190,000 clones, with 60% to 70% occurring only once. This sample is drawn from a study of CD8+ T cells in alopecia areata. On the study more broadly: Tofacitinib was taken orally by treated patients, and the dose was 5 to 10 mg twice daily.

Germline values: CDR1 SQVTM, CDR2 ANQGSEA. Deletions cut 4 bases from V and 1 base from J, with 14 bases between. CDR3 size: 15 residues. Specimen: CD4+ T cells sorted from blood, collected at week 4, from a patient treated with tofacitinib. The TCR was taken from a human donor with alopecia areata. The V gene is TRBV29-1, the J gene TRBJ1-5; tentative D call: TRBD1 (6 bases). CDR3 coding DNA: TGCAGCGTTGGACAGGCGGGTGGGAGCAATCAGCCCCAGCATTTT. This gives the protein CSVGQAGGSNQPQHF. Together with reference TRBV29-1 and TRBJ1-5, the CDR3 gives the full variable domain: SAVISQKPSRDICQRGTSLTIQCQVDSQVTMMFWYRQQPGQSLTLIATANQGSEATYESGFVIDKFPISRPNLTFSTLTVSNMSPEDSSIYLCSVGQAGGSNQPQHFGDGTRLSIL.